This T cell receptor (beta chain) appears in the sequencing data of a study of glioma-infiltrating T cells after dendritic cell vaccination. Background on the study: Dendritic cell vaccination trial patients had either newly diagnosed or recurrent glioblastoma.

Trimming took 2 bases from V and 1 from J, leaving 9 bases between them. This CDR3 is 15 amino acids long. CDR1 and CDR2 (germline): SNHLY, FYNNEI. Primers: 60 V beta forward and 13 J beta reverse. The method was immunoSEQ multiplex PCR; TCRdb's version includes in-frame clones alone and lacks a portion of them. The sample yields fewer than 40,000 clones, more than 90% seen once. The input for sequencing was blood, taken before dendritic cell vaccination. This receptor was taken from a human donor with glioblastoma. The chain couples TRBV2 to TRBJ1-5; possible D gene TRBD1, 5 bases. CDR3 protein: CASSEQGGSNQPQHF. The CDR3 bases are TGTGCCAGCAGTGAACAGGGAGGCAGCAATCAGCCCCAGCATTTT. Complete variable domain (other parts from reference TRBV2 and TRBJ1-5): EPEVTQTPSHQVTQMGQEVILRCVPISNHLYFYWYRQILGQKVEFLVSFYNNEISEKSEIFDDQFSVERPDGSNFTLKIRSTKLEDSAMYFCASSEQGGSNQPQHFGDGTRLSIL.